This record concerns one T cell receptor beta chain sequence. Its antigen is not known. The V gene end was trimmed by 8 bases and the J gene end by 6 bases; junction bases not matched to a gene: 7. The CDR3 sequence is 13 residues long. Per the germline V gene, CDR1 is MNHEY and CDR2 is SVGAGI. The sample originates from a study of cytomegalovirus exposure and HLA in healthy donors. Across the whole study: A data release that came early held approximately 85 million unique TCRs from HLA-typed donors. Study-wide results and caveats: A later analysis revealed that TCR association rates differed between HLA loci, peaking at DRB1 and bottoming out at HLA-C. TCR beta V- and J-gene trimming, according to a later analysis, was linked to a missense DCLRE1C variant. According to an earlier analysis, most TCR beta V segments yielded productive rearrangements about 87% or about 30% of the time.

The PCR ran on 60 Vbeta and 13 Jbeta primers. Data came from immunoSEQ multiplex PCR; TCRdb stores just in-frame clones and leaves some out. The listing records more than 95,000 clones. This sequence originates from a man under 40 in good health and CMV-seronegative. The rearrangement joins TRBV6-5 to TRBJ1-1; the match to TRBD1 covers 9 bases. Sequenced sample: PBMCs. The CDR3 sequence is CASGEGQGPEAFF. DNA for the CDR3: TGTGCCAGCGGAGAGGGACAGGGCCCTGAAGCTTTCTTT.